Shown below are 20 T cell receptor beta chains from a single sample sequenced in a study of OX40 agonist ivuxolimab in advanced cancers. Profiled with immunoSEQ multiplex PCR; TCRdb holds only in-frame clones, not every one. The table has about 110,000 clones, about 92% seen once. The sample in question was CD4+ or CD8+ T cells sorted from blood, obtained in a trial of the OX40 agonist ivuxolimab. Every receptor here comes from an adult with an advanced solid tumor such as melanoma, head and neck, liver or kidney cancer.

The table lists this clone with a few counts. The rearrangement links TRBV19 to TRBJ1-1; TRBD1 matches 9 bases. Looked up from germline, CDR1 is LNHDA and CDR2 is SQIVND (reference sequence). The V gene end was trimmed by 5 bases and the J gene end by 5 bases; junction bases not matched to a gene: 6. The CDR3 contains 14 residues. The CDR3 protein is CASSPTGGRTEAFF. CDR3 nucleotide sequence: TGTGCCAGTAGTCCGACAGGGGGAAGGACTGAAGCTTTCTTT.

CDR3 residues: CASSISFGFGVAGELFF. The DNA of the CDR3 is TGTGCCAGTAGTATCTCTTTCGGCTTTGGGGTCGCCGGGGAGCTGTTTTTT. The chain uses TRBV19 and TRBJ2-2; D remains unclear. The CDR3 consists of 17 residues. Per the germline V gene, CDR1 is LNHDA and CDR2 is SQIVND (reference sequence). V lost 3 bases and J 6 bases, leaving 20 bases between the germline ends.

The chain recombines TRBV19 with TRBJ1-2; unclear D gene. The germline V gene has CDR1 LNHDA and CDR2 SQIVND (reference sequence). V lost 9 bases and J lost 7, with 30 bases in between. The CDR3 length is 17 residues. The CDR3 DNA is TGTGCCAGCAGAAAGTTCCCGGTTGGGGATGCGGCTTCTGGCTACACCTTC. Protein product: CASRKFPVGDAASGYTF. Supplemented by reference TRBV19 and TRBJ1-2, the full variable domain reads DGGITQSPKYLFRKEGQNVTLSCEQNLNHDAMYWYRQDPGQGLRLIYYSQIVNDFQKGDIAEGYSVSREKKESFPLTVTSAQKNPTAFYLCASRKFPVGDAASGYTFGSGTRLTVV.

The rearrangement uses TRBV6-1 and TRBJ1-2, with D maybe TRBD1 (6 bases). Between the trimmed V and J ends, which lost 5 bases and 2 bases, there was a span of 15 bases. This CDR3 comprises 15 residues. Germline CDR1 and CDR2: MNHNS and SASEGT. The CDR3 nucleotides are TGTGCCAGCAGTCCTTCGGGGGGCGAGAACTATGGCTACACCTTC. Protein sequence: CASSPSGGENYGYTF.

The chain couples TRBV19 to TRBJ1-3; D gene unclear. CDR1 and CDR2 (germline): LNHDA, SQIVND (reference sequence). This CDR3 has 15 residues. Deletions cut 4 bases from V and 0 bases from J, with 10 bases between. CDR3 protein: CASSTDGISGNTIYF. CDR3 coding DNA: TGTGCCAGTAGTACGGACGGAATCTCTGGAAACACCATATATTTT.

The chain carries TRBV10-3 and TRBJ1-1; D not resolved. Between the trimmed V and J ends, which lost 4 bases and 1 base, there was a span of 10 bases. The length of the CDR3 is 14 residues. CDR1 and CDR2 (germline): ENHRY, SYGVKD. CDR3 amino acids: CAISGGRQNTEAFF. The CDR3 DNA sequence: TGTGCCATCAGTGGAGGCAGACAGAACACTGAAGCTTTCTTT.

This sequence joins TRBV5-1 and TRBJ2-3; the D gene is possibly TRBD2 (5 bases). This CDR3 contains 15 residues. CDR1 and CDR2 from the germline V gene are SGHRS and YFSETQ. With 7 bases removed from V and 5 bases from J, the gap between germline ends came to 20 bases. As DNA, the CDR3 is TGCGCCAGCCGTCCAGCGGCCCTCGGGGAAGATACGCAGTATTTT. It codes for CASRPAALGEDTQYF. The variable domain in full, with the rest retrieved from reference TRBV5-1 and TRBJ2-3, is KAGVTQTPRYLIKTRGQQVTLSCSPISGHRSVSWYQQTPGQGLQFLFEYFSETQRNKGNFPGRFSGRQFSNSRSEMNVSTLELGDSALYLCASRPAALGEDTQYFGPGTRLTVL.

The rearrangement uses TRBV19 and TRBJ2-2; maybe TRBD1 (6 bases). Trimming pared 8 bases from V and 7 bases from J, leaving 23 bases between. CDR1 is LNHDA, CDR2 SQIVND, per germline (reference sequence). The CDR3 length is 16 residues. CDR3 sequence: CASGKGPGAPHGELFF. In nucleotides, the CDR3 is TGTGCCAGTGGAAAGGGGCCAGGGGCTCCTCACGGGGAGCTGTTTTTT.

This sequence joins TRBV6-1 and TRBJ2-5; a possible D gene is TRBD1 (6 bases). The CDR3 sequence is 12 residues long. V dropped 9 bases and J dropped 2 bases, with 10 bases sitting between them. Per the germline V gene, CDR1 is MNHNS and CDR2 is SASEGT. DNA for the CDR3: TGTGCCAGTAAGGGACATCAAGAGACCCAGTACTTC. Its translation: CASKGHQETQYF.

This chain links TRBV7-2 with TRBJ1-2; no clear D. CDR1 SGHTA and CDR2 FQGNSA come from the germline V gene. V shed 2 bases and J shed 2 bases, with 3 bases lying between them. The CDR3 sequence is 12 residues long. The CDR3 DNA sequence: TGTGCCAGCAGCTTAAACAACTATGGCTACACCTTC. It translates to CASSLNNYGYTF.

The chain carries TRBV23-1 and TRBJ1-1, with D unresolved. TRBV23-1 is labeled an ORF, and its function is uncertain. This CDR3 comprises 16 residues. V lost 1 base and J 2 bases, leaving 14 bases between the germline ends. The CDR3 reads CASSQYERGTNTEAFF. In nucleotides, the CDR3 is TGCGCCAGCAGTCAATATGAAAGAGGTACCAACACTGAAGCTTTCTTT.

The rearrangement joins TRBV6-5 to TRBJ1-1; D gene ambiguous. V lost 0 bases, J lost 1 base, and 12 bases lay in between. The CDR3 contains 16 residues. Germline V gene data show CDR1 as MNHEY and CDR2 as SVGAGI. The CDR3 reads CASSYSIGLQNTEAFF. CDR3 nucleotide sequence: TGTGCCAGCAGTTACTCGATAGGGCTACAGAACACTGAAGCTTTCTTT.

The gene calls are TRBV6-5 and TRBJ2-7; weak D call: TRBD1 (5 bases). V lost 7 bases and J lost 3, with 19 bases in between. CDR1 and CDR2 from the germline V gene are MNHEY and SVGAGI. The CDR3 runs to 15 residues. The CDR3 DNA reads TGTGCCAGCAAGAACGGCGGCCAGGGTGTCTACGAGCAGTACTTC. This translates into CASKNGGQGVYEQYF.

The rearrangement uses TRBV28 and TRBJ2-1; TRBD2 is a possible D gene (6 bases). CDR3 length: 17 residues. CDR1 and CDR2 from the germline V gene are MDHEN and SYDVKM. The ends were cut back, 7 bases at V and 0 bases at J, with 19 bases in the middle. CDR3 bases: TGTGCCAGCACCTCCGCGGGGCAACCTGCCTCCTACAATGAGCAGTTCTTC. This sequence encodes CASTSAGQPASYNEQFF. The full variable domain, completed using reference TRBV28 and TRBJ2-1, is DVKVTQSSRYLVKRTGEKVFLECVQDMDHENMFWYRQDPGLGLRLIYFSYDVKMKEKGDIPEGYSVSREKKERFSLILESASTNQTSMYLCASTSAGQPASYNEQFFGPGTRLTVL.

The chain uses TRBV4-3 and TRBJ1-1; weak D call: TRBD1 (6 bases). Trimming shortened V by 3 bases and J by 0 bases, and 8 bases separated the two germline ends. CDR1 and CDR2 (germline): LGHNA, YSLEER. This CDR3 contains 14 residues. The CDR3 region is CASSQGHLNTEAFF. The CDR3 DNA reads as TGCGCCAGCAGCCAGGGACACCTGAACACTGAAGCTTTCTTT.

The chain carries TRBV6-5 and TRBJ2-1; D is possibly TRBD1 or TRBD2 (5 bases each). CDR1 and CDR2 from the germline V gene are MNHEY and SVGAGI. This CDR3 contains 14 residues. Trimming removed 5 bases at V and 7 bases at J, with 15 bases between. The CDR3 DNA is TGTGCCAGCAGTCACCAGCGCAGGGAGAATGAGCAGTTCTTC. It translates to CASSHQRRENEQFF.

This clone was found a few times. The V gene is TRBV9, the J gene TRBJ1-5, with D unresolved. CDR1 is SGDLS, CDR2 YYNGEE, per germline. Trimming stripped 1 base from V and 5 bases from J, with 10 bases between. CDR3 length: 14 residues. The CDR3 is CASSVNSLDQPQHF. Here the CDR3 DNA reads TGTGCCAGCAGCGTAAACAGTCTCGATCAGCCCCAGCATTTT.

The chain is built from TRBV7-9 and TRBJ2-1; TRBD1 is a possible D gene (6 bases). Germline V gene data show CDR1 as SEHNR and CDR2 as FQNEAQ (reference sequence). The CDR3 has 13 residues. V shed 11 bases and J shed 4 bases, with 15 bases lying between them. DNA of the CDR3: TGTGCCCTTCGTGGGGGCCTTTACAATGAGCAGTTCTTC. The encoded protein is CALRGGLYNEQFF.

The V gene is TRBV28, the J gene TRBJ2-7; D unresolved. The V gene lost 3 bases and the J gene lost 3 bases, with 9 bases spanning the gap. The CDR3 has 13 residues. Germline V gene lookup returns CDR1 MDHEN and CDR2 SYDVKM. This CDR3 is CASSLTDVYEQYF. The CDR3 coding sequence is TGTGCCAGCAGTTTGACGGACGTCTACGAGCAGTACTTC.

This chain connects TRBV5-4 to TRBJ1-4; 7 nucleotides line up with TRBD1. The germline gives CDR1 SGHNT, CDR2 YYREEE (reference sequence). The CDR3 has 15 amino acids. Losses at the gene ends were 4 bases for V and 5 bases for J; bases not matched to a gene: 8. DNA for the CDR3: TGTGCCAGCAGCGTGGACTGGGACAGCAATGAAAAACTGTTTTTT. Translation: CASSVDWDSNEKLFF.